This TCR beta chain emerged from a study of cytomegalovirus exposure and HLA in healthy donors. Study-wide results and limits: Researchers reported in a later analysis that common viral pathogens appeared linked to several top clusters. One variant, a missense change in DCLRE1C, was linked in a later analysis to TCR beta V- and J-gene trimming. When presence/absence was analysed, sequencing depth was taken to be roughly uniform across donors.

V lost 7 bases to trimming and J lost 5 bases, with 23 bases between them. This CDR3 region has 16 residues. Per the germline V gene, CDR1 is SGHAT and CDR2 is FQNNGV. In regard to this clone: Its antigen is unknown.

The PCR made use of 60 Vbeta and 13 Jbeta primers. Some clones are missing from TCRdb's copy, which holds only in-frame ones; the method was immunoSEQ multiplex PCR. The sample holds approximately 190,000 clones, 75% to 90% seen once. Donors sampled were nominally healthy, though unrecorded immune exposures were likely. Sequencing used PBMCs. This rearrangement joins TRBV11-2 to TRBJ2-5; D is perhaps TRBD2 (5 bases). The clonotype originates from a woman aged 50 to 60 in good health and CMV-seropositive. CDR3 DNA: TGTGCCAGCACCCCCACCCCCGCCCGGACTGAGGAGACCCAGTACTTC. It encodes CASTPTPARTEETQYF.